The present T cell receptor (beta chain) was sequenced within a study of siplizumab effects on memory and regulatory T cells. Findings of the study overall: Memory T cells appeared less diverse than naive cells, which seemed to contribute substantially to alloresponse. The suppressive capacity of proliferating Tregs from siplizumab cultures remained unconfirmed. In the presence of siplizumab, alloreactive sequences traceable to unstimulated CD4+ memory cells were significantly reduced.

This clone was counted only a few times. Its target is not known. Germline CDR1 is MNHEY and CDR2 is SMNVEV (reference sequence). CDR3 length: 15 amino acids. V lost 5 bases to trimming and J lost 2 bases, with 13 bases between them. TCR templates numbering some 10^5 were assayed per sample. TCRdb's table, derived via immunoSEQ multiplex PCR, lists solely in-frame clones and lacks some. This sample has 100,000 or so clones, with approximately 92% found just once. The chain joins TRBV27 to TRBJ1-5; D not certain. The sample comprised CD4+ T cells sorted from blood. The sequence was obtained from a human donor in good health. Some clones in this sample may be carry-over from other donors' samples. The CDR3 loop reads CASSTLNKGNQPQHF. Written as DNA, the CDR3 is TGTGCCAGCAGTACGCTTAACAAAGGCAATCAGCCCCAGCATTTT.